This T cell receptor (beta chain) was sequenced for a study of T cells in Graves' hyperthyroidism and ophthalmopathy. From RNA transcripts, TCR beta CDR3 regions were amplified. The primer set for the first-round RT-PCR of the TCR CDR3 was HTBI. TCRdb redid the calling of the multiplex PCR reads with MiXCR, one entry per CDR3 protein. Of roughly 100,000 distinct CDR3 sequences in the sample, approximately 48% were seen once. This clonotype was observed at least ten times. CDR3 length: 12 residues. The V end was cut by 3 bases, the J end by 3 bases, with 2 bases between. In germline, CDR1 is LNHDA, CDR2 SQIVND (reference sequence).

V usage is TRBV19 and J usage is TRBJ2-2; no reliable D call. The source of this sequence is a man between 35 and 55 years old with Graves' hyperthyroidism. Material: blood. CDR3 sequence (DNA): TGTGCCAGTAGTATGCACACCGGGGAGCTGTTTTTT. It translates to CASSMHTGELFF.